This TCR beta chain was identified during a study of blood T cell repertoires in COVID-19. The method was immunoSEQ multiplex PCR; TCRdb's version includes in-frame clones alone and lacks a portion of them. The table shows more than 85,000 clones, with approximately 85% occurring only once. The germline gives CDR1 SGHRS, CDR2 YFSETQ. The CDR3 has 18 amino acids. The V end lost 4 bases, the J end lost 0 bases, and 19 bases lay between the germline ends. This receptor was obtained from a human donor in a cohort sampled during active COVID-19. The specimen sequenced was peripheral blood. V usage is TRBV5-1 and J usage is TRBJ2-2; possibly TRBD2 for D (5 bases). The CDR3 reads CASSLGDKLFANTGELFF. The CDR3 nucleotides read TGCGCCAGCAGCCTGGGAGACAAGTTGTTCGCGAACACCGGGGAGCTGTTTTTT.